This is a list of T cell receptor beta chains from one sample in a study of T-cell memory formation after mild COVID-19. TCRdb re-derived calls from the 5' RACE reads in MiXCR, one entry per CDR3 protein. The top ten hold around 23% of the sample, which has 300,000 to 350,000 distinct CDR3 sequences, roughly an eighth seen once. The sequenced material came from PBMCs or a T cell subset sorted from them (not recorded which). These receptor sequences come from a man between 18 and 35 years old who had mild COVID-19 (a few samples of this study predate the infection). Cell type and time point are not known. The CDR3 runs from the conserved cysteine through the conserved F or W.

V gene,J gene,CDR3 length,CDR3 protein
TRBV7-2,TRBJ2-7,15,CASSYNSGGPYEQYF
TRBV12-5,TRBJ1-5,12,CASGLVNQPQHF
TRBV30,TRBJ2-1,14,CAWTGTGLYNEQFF
TRBV5-1,TRBJ2-2,16,CASSSRGAPNTGELFF
TRBV6-2/TRBV6-3,TRBJ2-2,16,CASWAPTGGTTGELFF
TRBV5-1,TRBJ2-5,16,CASSLAGAGLKETQYF
TRBV6-1,TRBJ2-3,17,CASSEGSGGGHTDTQYF
TRBV7-9,TRBJ2-1,17,CASSPGWGGLEKNEQFF
TRBV28,TRBJ1-2,13,CASSPTGLYGYTF
TRBV7-2,TRBJ1-1,16,CASSYDGRGSGTEAFF
TRBV3-1,TRBJ2-3,15,CASSPTSGVTDTQYF